This T cell receptor beta chain was sequenced for a study of early T cells in non-severe SARS-CoV-2 infection (dated by TCRdb to about 2021). The study in broad terms: Bulk RNA from unsorted whole blood was used for TCR sequencing, so alpha and beta chains could not be paired.

The library came from 5' RACE. TCRdb lists the instrument as NextSeq 500. Unique molecular identifiers were attached to individual cDNA molecules in the TCR library protocol so that sequencing error and PCR bias could be corrected. Both TCR alpha and beta chains were sequenced, and tight co-correlation was observed between alpha and beta sequence abundances in each sample. As for the authors' bioinformatics: V gene, J gene and CDR3 annotation of TCR sequences was performed with Decombinator V4. TCRs were defined as expanded if a significant change between any two time points was detected under a Poisson model with p below 0.0001. TCR abundances were normalised to the total number of TCRs sequenced per sample and expressed as counts per million. TRAV1-2 paired with TRAJ12, TRAJ20 or TRAJ33 defined MAIT TCRs, while TRAV10 paired with TRAJ18 defined iNKT TCRs. VDJdb, accessed on 1 November 2021, was searched for TCRs annotated for CMV, EBV and SARS-CoV-2, and TCRs annotated for more than one antigen were excluded. Clones were called with MiXCR by TCRdb after fastp trimmed the public reads at Q25, and only in-frame beta chains were retained. Every entry covers one CDR3 protein and lists the most common genes and DNA from its rows. The V and J calls were not made by the authors but by TCRdb's processing. This sample is represented by 20,000 to 25,000 distinct CDR3 sequences; about 4.5% of them were singletons. The ten most abundant clones make up around 5.2% of the sample.

The study at large found these results: VDJdb matching was skewed toward anti-spike CD8 responses and likely underestimated virus-specific expansions, missing private and CD4 specificities.

CDR1 and CDR2 (MNHNS, SASEGT) derive from the germline V gene. The CDR3 numbers 15 residues from cysteine through phenylalanine. The retained sequence is limited to the CDR3, 45 bases, with the frame set at the first base. V was cut back by 8 bases and J by 1 base, leaving a gap of 15 bases between them. The study was a case-control design nested within a healthcare worker cohort in London, UK, with weekly nasopharyngeal swab PCR tests and blood sampling. Healthcare workers were recruited during the week of the UK lockdown, between 23 and 31 March 2020, and followed weekly for up to 16 weeks. This clonotype showed up just a few times. Its specific antigen is unknown. Nothing much larger sits one base from this clone, and base qualities are not available.

Sequencing was performed on whole blood. This sequence was found in an adult who was a healthcare worker with PCR-confirmed SARS-CoV-2 infection or an uninfected control (not recorded which). In this chain, TRBV6-1 is recombined with TRBJ2-4; no D gene can be assigned with confidence. The encoded CDR3 is CASRSQVDAKNIQYF. The sequenced DNA: TGTGCCAGCCGCTCCCAAGTGGATGCCAAAAACATTCAGTACTTC.